This TCR beta chain was captured by sequencing in a study of shared clonotypes between healthy human individuals (TCRdb year 2020). Study-wide context: The cohort included three men and a couple of women between 18 and 49 years of age. Per donor, three plates each were used for CD4 naive and CD4 memory, two for CD8 naive, and one for CD8 memory. To estimate repertoire size and how much clonotypes are shared between individuals, the study performed deep sequencing of blood TCR repertoires from roughly five healthy adults. To increase sequencing depth and limit assay-specific biases, TCR repertoire library preparation and sequencing were carried out by different laboratories using diverse techniques. Per donor, leukapheresis produced somewhere between about 0.9 and 9.5 billion PBMCs.

TCR CDR3 regions were amplified from genomic DNA by multiplex PCR using the deep immunoSEQ assay. For each cell subset, the extracted genomic DNA was distributed evenly across all wells of several immunoSEQ 96-well plates, and each plate served as one replicate. For sorted subsets, approximately 210 ng genomic DNA, equal to tens of thousands of T cell genomes, was loaded into each replicate PCR. Purified libraries were quantified with a Qubit 3.0 fluorometer, sized on a Bioanalyzer 2100, and re-quantified with the KAPA Library Quantification kit. Every immunoSEQ 96-well plate was sequenced on a dedicated single-read 150-cycle Illumina NextSeq 550 flow cell. Per the authors' processing: Because only junctional sequences without quality scores were contained in the immunoSEQ output, filtering matching that applied to full-length reads could not be performed. To assign V/J genes and CDR3, sequences were annotated using PyIR, a Python wrapper for IgBLAST v1.9, with IMGT germline references. Any read was removed if the V/J assignment was weak (E-value above 1e-6), the CDR3 was missing, or the read contained stop codons, out-of-frame junctions, or ambiguous translated residues. A V3J clonotype was defined by an identical inferred V gene, J gene, and CDR3 amino acid sequence. To compute the percentage overlap between repertoires, the number of shared unique clonotypes was divided by the size of the smaller repertoire. Repertoire richness was assessed with RTK rarefaction, the Chao1 estimator, and Recon v2.1 estimates of unobserved clonotypes. OLGA was used to compute generation probabilities for all TCRbeta clonotypes that the gDNA method yielded from a few donors. TCRdb limited this immuneACCESS table to in-frame rearrangements with V and J called. A share of clones is missing; checked studies link under half to unresolved V genes, and the rest is unexplained. V and J calls and clone size are those listed in that table; D and trimming were worked out from the DNA. This sample lists fewer than 850,000 clones; about 96% were detected once. Roughly 0.23% of the sample is in the top ten clones.

Comment on this clone: It has no known antigen specificity. Base qualities were left out, and no much larger clone turns up one base away.

CD8 naive samples were obtained by positive selection for CCR7 among CD45RO-negative cells, yielding a CD45RA+CCR7+ population from which TemRA cells were excluded. Donors were healthy HIV-negative adults with no recently reported acute infections or vaccinations. Every donor was a Caucasian adult residing in Nashville, Tennessee, USA. After blood collection by leukapheresis, PBMCs were isolated using Ficoll-Histopaque density gradient centrifugation and then cryopreserved in the vapor phase of liquid nitrogen. Analytical flow cytometry was used to check the purity and quantity of every magnetically sorted T cell population. Each sorted fraction had its genomic DNA isolated and then quantified by UV absorbance on a Nanodrop 2000c. From its cysteine to its phenylalanine, the CDR3 spans 13 amino acids. Left in the record is the CDR3 DNA by itself, 39 bases read in frame from the first base. CDR1 and CDR2 (PRHDT, FYEKMQ) derive from the germline V gene (reference sequence). V loses 5 bases, J loses 8 bases, and the germline ends lie 15 bases apart.

Overall study outcomes, separate from this receptor: The genetic and exposure-history diversity represented was limited by the small number of donors. Only blood was sampled, and tissue TCR repertoires likely differ from those in blood. Pairwise subsampling led to the expectation that sequencing depth would affect the degree of clonotype sharing among donors. Across a few donors, roughly 5.4% of naive CD4, roughly 3.8% of naive CD8, under 2.5% of memory CD4, and about 0.44% of memory CD8 clonotypes were shared. Naive subsets generally had larger estimated clonotype richness than memory subsets did. Higher generation probabilities were observed for clonotypes shared by all four sorted-subset donors than for non-shared clonotypes. Even with the large sequencing depth, rarefaction of the sorted-subset datasets indicated that sequencing was incomplete.

The clonotype comes from a man aged 30 to 45 in good health. This chain is built from TRBV13 and TRBJ1-2; a tentative D match to TRBD1 spans 6 bases. Material: naive CD8+ T cells sorted from blood. The meaning of the sample's cell subset or site label: CD45RA+CCR7+. The CDR3 sequence is CASSIYSGVGYTF. The bases are TGTGCCAGCAGCATTTACTCAGGGGTCGGCTACACCTTC.